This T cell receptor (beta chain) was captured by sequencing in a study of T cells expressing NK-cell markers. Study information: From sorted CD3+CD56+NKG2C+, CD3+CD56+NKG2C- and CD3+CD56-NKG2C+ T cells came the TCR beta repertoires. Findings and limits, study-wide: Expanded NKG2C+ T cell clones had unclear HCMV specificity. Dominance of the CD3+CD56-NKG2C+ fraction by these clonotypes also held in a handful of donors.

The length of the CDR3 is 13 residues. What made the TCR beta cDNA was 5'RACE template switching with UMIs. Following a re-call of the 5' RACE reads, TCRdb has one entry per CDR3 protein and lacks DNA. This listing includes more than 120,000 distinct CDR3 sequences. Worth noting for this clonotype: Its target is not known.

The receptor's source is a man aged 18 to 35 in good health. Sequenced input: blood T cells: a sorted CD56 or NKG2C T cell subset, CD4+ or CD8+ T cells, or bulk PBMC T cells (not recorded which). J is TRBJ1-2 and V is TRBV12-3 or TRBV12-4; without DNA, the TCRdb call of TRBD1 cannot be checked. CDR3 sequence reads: CASSTGQTKGYTF.